Listed below are T cell receptor beta chains from one sample, sequenced in a study of T-cell reconstitution after alpha-beta-depleted transplantation in children. In TCRdb, the PCR reads were re-called with MiXCR into one record per CDR3 protein. This table has roughly 500,000 distinct CDR3 sequences, approximately 10% appearing once. The input for sequencing was PBMCs, taken before TCRalphabeta/CD19-depleted stem cell transplant. These receptors were obtained from a child under 10 years old with inherited bone marrow failure, due to receive a stem cell transplant. Both conserved end residues are part of each CDR3. D genes are given only for firm matches. Size is omitted from some rows. Given values are once, few, many or a class for expanded clones.

d_call j_call clone_size v_call cdr3_nt cdr3_aa
TRBD2 TRBJ2-1 many TRBV9 TGTGCCAGCAGCGTCGGGACTAGCGGCTACAATGAGCAGTTCTTC CASSVGTSGYNEQFF
- TRBJ2-2 many TRBV12-3/TRBV12-4 TGTGCCAGCAGTTTGGGTACAGGGTCCGGGGAGCTGTTTTTT CASSLGTGSGELFF
TRBD1 TRBJ2-1 many TRBV27 TGTGCCAGCAGTTACCTATCGGCGGGACAGGGACCGTTCTTC CASSYLSAGQGPFF
- TRBJ1-1 many TRBV28 TGTGCCAGCAGTTTAATAATGGGGAGCACTGAAGCTTTCTTT CASSLIMGSTEAFF
TRBD1 TRBJ1-2 many TRBV28 TGTGCCAGCATCTCAAGCACAGGGGACTATGGCTACACCTTC CASISSTGDYGYTF
TRBD2 TRBJ2-1 many TRBV5-1 TGCGCCAGCAGCTTGGTTAGCGGGAGGGCTCTTAATGAGCAGTTCTTC CASSLVSGRALNEQFF
TRBD2 TRBJ2-3 many TRBV7-2 TGTGCCAGCAGCTTACAGACTAGCCCCACAGATACGCAGTATTTT CASSLQTSPTDTQYF
- TRBJ1-1 many TRBV20-1 TGCAGTGCTAGGGGGATTGAAGCTTTCTTT CSARGIEAFF
- TRBJ1-5 many TRBV20-1 TGCAGTGCTAGAGTGTCCGATAGCAATCAGCCCCAGCATTTT CSARVSDSNQPQHF
- TRBJ1-5 many TRBV28 TGTGCCAGCACTAAATATCCGGCCCAGCATTTT CASTKYPAQHF
- TRBJ2-7 - TRBV15 TGTGCCACCAGCAGAACCGACAGGAAACCCTACGAGCAGTACTTC CATSRTDRKPYEQYF
- TRBJ1-1 many TRBV12-3/TRBV12-4 TGTGCCAGCAGTTCGGCCGGGACTCCTGGTAAAGCTTTCTTT CASSSAGTPGKAFF
- TRBJ2-7 many TRBV25-1 TGTGCCAGCAGTGAGTCCCCCGGTGCCTACGACTACGAGCAGTACTTC CASSESPGAYDYEQYF
TRBD1 TRBJ1-6 few TRBV12-3/TRBV12-4 TGTGCCAGCAGTTTACCTCCTCAGACAGGGAGGAATTCACCCCTCCACTTT CASSLPPQTGRNSPLHF
TRBD2 TRBJ2-1 - TRBV29-1 TGCAGCGTTGGCAGCGGGAGAGGAAATGAGCAGTTCTTC CSVGSGRGNEQFF
- TRBJ2-7 few TRBV19 TGTGCCAGTAGTAAGGGCAGCACACGCGCCCAGCAGTACTTC CASSKGSTRAQQYF
- TRBJ1-5 many TRBV12-3/TRBV12-4 TGTGCCAGCAGCCCCTCTGGGGGACTCAATCAGCCCCAGCATTTT CASSPSGGLNQPQHF
TRBD2 TRBJ2-3 many TRBV6-5 TGTGCCAGCAGTTACTCTGGACTAGCTGTATCAGATACGCAGTATTTT CASSYSGLAVSDTQYF
TRBD1 TRBJ2-5 many TRBV4-3 TGCGCCAGCAGCCCGACCCGACAGGGGGTTACCCAGTACTTC CASSPTRQGVTQYF
- TRBJ2-7 few TRBV29-1 TGCAGCGTCGAAGATACGGCCCGGGGGGAGCAGTACTTC CSVEDTARGEQYF
- TRBJ2-2 - TRBV4-1 TGCGCCGGCAGCCGGACCCGCGCGGGGACCGGGGAGCTGTTTTTT CAGSRTRAGTGELFF
TRBD1 TRBJ1-1 many TRBV20-1 TGCAGTGCTAGAACCGCAGGGGGGAACACTGAAGCTTTCTTT CSARTAGGNTEAFF
- TRBJ2-3 many TRBV12-3/TRBV12-4 TGTGCCAGCAGTTTAAACGGACCAGATACGCAGTATTTT CASSLNGPDTQYF
- TRBJ2-7 many TRBV28 TGTGCCAGCAGTTTAGACGGATTCTCCTACGAGCAGTACTTC CASSLDGFSYEQYF
TRBD2 TRBJ2-1 - TRBV4-3 TGCGCCAGCAGCCAAGATCCAGCGGGGGGTGGGGATGAGCAGTTCTTC CASSQDPAGGGDEQFF
TRBD1 TRBJ1-1 many TRBV5-1 TGCGCCAGCAGCTTGACAGGGGCTATGAACACTGAAGCTTTCTTT CASSLTGAMNTEAFF
TRBD2 TRBJ2-3 many TRBV7-8 TGTGCCAGCAGCCCGACTAGCGGGAGCTCTAATACGCAGTATTTT CASSPTSGSSNTQYF
- TRBJ1-6 - TRBV4-1 TGCGCCAGCAGCCATGGGGCCAGCTCCTATAATTCACCCCTCCACTTT CASSHGASSYNSPLHF
TRBD1 TRBJ1-1 many TRBV9 TGTGCCAGCAGCATTGGACCGGACAGGGAAGCTTTCTTT CASSIGPDREAFF
TRBD2 TRBJ2-7 - TRBV20-1 TGCAGTGCTACCAACCCGGGACTAGCGGGAGGGCTCTACGAGCAGTACTTC CSATNPGLAGGLYEQYF
- TRBJ2-5 many TRBV20-1 TGCTCAGCACCGCGGGGATCCTACCAAGAGACCCAGTACTTC CSAPRGSYQETQYF
- TRBJ2-1 many TRBV5-1 TGCGCCAGCAGCTCAGAGACCGGGCTTTATGAGCAGTTCTTC CASSSETGLYEQFF
- TRBJ2-3 many TRBV3-1 TGTGCCAGCAGAAAGTTGAGTATTTCGACAGATACGCAGTATTTT CASRKLSISTDTQYF
- TRBJ2-7 many TRBV7-9 TGTGCCAGCAGCTTAGGATATGGTACAGCCTACGAGCAGTACTTC CASSLGYGTAYEQYF
TRBD2 TRBJ2-7 many TRBV6-1 TGTGCCAGCAGTCGAAGCGGCGGGAGGGCCTACGAGCAGTACTTC CASSRSGGRAYEQYF
- TRBJ1-1 many TRBV6-2/TRBV6-3 TGTGCCAGCAGTACCCCGCAGGGGTTGAACACTGAAGCTTTCTTT CASSTPQGLNTEAFF
- TRBJ2-7 - TRBV4-3 TGCGCCAGCAGCGTTCGTGTGGCGGCCTACGAGCAGTACTTC CASSVRVAAYEQYF
TRBD2 TRBJ2-1 few TRBV11-2 TGTGCCAGCAGCTTGAGCGGGAGGTTTAACAATGAGCAGTTCTTC CASSLSGRFNNEQFF
TRBD2 TRBJ2-1 many TRBV20-1 TGCAGTGTCGCGACTAGCGGTATCTACAATGAGCAGTTCTTC CSVATSGIYNEQFF
- TRBJ1-4 many TRBV6-5 TGTGCCAGCAGTACCGGACACCCCGGATTAGGGGAAAAACTGTTTTTT CASSTGHPGLGEKLFF